What follows describes a single T cell receptor beta chain. The sample belongs to a study of identifying expanded T cells in peripheral blood. Only in-frame clones appear in the TCRdb table, and some are missing; sequencing was by immunoSEQ multiplex PCR. The table records approximately 100,000 clones, around 88% of them present only once. The sequencing input was blood. The sequence was obtained from a person between 18 and 69 years old in good health.

Written as DNA, the CDR3 is TGTGCCAGCAGCTTAGAAGGCGACACCGGGGAGCTGTTTTTT. This codes for CASSLEGDTGELFF. V usage is TRBV7-9 and J usage is TRBJ2-2; no clear D gene. Trimming removed 1 base from V and 3 bases from J, with 6 bases in between. This CDR3 comprises 14 residues. The germline V gene has CDR1 SEHNR and CDR2 FQNEAQ (reference sequence).